This record covers a single T cell receptor beta chain. Its antigen remains unidentified. This sample is drawn from a study of OX40 agonist ivuxolimab in advanced cancers. The wider study: Dose-escalation patients suffered from hepatocellular carcinoma, melanoma, renal cell or head and neck cancer. Treatment received earlier with anti-PD-1, anti-PD-L1 or anti-CTLA-4 agents was allowed, and less than 45% had some. Study-wide results and limits: Low normalized T-cell clonal expansion also characterized some of the nonresponders.

The protocol was immunoSEQ multiplex PCR, while the TCRdb copy is restricted to in-frame clones and leaves out a portion. The sample includes roughly 24,000 clones, 75% to 85% seen only once; the top ten take about 8.3%. The sequence was collected from an adult with an advanced solid tumor such as melanoma, head and neck, liver or kidney cancer. Source: CD4+ or CD8+ T cells sorted from blood, taken in a trial of the OX40 agonist ivuxolimab.

The CDR3 DNA follows: TGTGCCAGCACGCCCTCTGGGGCCAACGTCCTGACTTTC. This codes for CASTPSGANVLTF. This chain links TRBV2 with TRBJ2-6; D gene ambiguous. The CDR3 runs to 13 residues. Trimming cost V 7 bases and J 0 bases, with 4 bases left between them. CDR1 and CDR2 from the germline V gene are SNHLY and FYNNEI. The whole variable domain, remainder taken from reference TRBV2 and TRBJ2-6, is EPEVTQTPSHQVTQMGQEVILRCVPISNHLYFYWYRQILGQKVEFLVSFYNNEISEKSEIFDDQFSVERPDGSNFTLKIRSTKLEDSAMYFCASTPSGANVLTFGAGSRLTVL.